The 13 T cell receptor beta chains below come from one sample, sequenced in a study of blood T cell repertoires in COVID-19. Profiling relied on immunoSEQ multiplex PCR, and the TCRdb table lists in-frame clones only, not all of them. The sample includes over 200,000 clones, around 80% seen only once; the top ten take roughly 1.2%. The sample comprised peripheral blood. All receptors derive from a woman aged 25 to 39 with COVID-19, enrolled during active disease.

The gene calls are TRBV27 and TRBJ2-5, with TRBD2 matching 14 bases. This CDR3 spans 16 amino acids. Germline V gene data show CDR1 as MNHEY and CDR2 as SMNVEV (reference sequence). Unmatched junction bases numbered 10, after V lost 5 bases and J lost 8 bases. In DNA form, the CDR3 reads TGTGCCAGCAGTCGGACTAGCGGGAGGTATACAGACACCCAGTACTTC. Translation gives CASSRTSGRYTDTQYF.

J is TRBJ1-5 and V is TRBV6-4, with D possibly TRBD1 on 5 matching bases. This CDR3 is built from 14 residues. The V gene lost 4 bases and the J gene lost 6 bases, with 13 bases spanning the gap. Germline values: CDR1 MRHNA, CDR2 SNTAGT. The DNA of the CDR3 is TGTGCCAGCAGTGTTGGGGCTGCTGGTCAGCCCCAGCATTTT. Translation gives CASSVGAAGQPQHF.

V usage is TRBV6-5 and J usage is TRBJ1-3; TRBD1 agrees at 7 bases. Germline CDR1 reads MNHEY; CDR2 reads SVGAGI. The trim removed 8 bases at V and 8 bases at J, leaving 12 bases unmatched. There are 14 residues in the CDR3. The CDR3 nucleotides are TGTGCCAGCGGGTCTGGTCAGGGGGTACACACCATATATTTT. It codes for CASGSGQGVHTIYF.

The V call is TRBV6-6, the J call TRBJ1-2; D is undetermined. The germline gives CDR1 MNHNY, CDR2 SVGAGI (reference sequence). The CDR3 is made up of 14 amino acids. The V end lost 11 bases, the J end lost 2 bases, and 18 bases lay between the germline ends. The CDR3 DNA follows: TGTGCCTCAGAAGGGCGGGTTGGGAACTATGGCTACACCTTC. Translation gives CASEGRVGNYGYTF.

The gene calls are TRBV18 and TRBJ1-2; D is ambiguous. In germline, CDR1 is KGHSH, CDR2 LQKENI. The CDR3 length is 14 residues. The ends were cut back, 5 bases at V and 2 bases at J, with 12 bases in the middle. The CDR3 spells CASSGQQTNYGYTF. The CDR3 nucleotides read TGTGCCAGCTCAGGCCAACAGACGAACTATGGCTACACCTTC. Supplemented by reference TRBV18 and TRBJ1-2, the full variable domain reads NAGVMQNPRHLVRRRGQEARLRCSPMKGHSHVYWYRQLPEEGLKFMVYLQKENIIDESGMPKERFSAEFPKEGPSILRIQQVVRGDSAAYFCASSGQQTNYGYTFGSGTRLTVV.

This chain joins TRBV2 and TRBJ2-1, with TRBD1 matching over 9 bases. The CDR3 is 14 amino acids. Germline V gives CDR1 SNHLY, CDR2 FYNNEI. V lost 1 base and J lost 8; bases outside the gene matches: 3. For the CDR3, the DNA is TGTGCCAGCAGTGAAGGAGGGACAGGGTATGAGCAGTTCTTC. Its translation: CASSEGGTGYEQFF.

This clone was recorded only once. The J gene is TRBJ2-5, the V gene TRBV28; D perhaps matches TRBD1 (5 bases). V gave up 4 bases and J gave up 2 bases, with 14 bases separating them. This CDR3 is built from 15 residues. Germline V lookup: CDR1 MDHEN, CDR2 SYDVKM. CDR3 sequence: CASSSFGAAQETQYF. The CDR3 DNA reads TGTGCCAGCAGTTCCTTTGGGGCAGCTCAAGAGACCCAGTACTTC.

The chain has TRBV11-2 and TRBJ2-2; TRBD2 matches at 12 bases. Germline CDR1 and CDR2: SGHAT and FQNNGV. The V and J ends lost 1 base and 5 bases, in that order; junction bases with no gene match: 8. This CDR3 comprises 18 residues. CDR3 sequence: CASSLGKLAGGTTGELFF. The CDR3 region has the DNA TGTGCCAGCAGCTTAGGGAAACTAGCGGGGGGTACGACCGGGGAGCTGTTTTTT. Using reference TRBV11-2 and TRBJ2-2 for the parts outside the CDR3, the full variable domain is EAGVAQSPRYKIIEKRQSVAFWCNPISGHATLYWYQQILGQGPKLLIQFQNNGVVDDSQLPKDRFSAERLKGVDSTLKIQPAKLEDSAVYLCASSLGKLAGGTTGELFFGEGSRLTVL.

V is TRBV2 and J is TRBJ2-2; D not certain. This CDR3 has 12 residues. V was trimmed by 3 bases and J by 8 bases, leaving 7 bases between them. Germline CDR1 is SNHLY and CDR2 is FYNNEI. CDR3 loop: CASSDYGGELFF. CDR3 in DNA: TGTGCCAGCAGTGACTACGGGGGGGAGCTGTTTTTT.

This chain links TRBV4-3 with TRBJ2-2, with D uncertain. Germline CDR1 and CDR2: LGHNA and YSLEER. The CDR3 consists of 14 residues. V was cut by 1 base and J by 5 bases, with 8 bases left in between. This CDR3 reads CASSQGPSTGELFF. The CDR3 coding sequence is TGCGCCAGCAGCCAAGGGCCCTCAACCGGGGAGCTGTTTTTT.

The chain recombines TRBV11-2 with TRBJ2-1; 11 bases match TRBD2. Trimming at V came to 0 bases and at J to 8 bases, leaving 3 bases not matched to a gene. The CDR3 has 15 residues. CDR1 SGHAT and CDR2 FQNNGV come from the germline V gene. CDR3 sequence reads: CASSLDSGGGDEQFF. The CDR3 coding sequence is TGTGCCAGCAGCTTAGATAGCGGGGGGGGTGATGAGCAGTTCTTC.

This clone was recorded a few times. This sequence joins TRBV7-8 and TRBJ2-1, with TRBD2 as a possible D gene (5 bases). Trimming removed 2 bases at V and 6 bases at J, with 11 bases between. The CDR3 length is 14 residues. Looked up from germline, CDR1 is SGHVS and CDR2 is FQNEAQ. The CDR3 spells CASSLSSEGNEQFF. DNA for the CDR3: TGTGCCAGCAGCTTAAGTTCTGAGGGCAATGAGCAGTTCTTC.

The chain carries TRBV5-1 and TRBJ2-7, with a weak D call TRBD2 (5 bases). This CDR3 has 13 amino acids. The ends were cut back, 1 base at V and 2 bases at J, with 7 bases in the middle. The germline V gene has CDR1 SGHRS and CDR2 YFSETQ. This chain's CDR3 is CASSLTSTYEQYF. In DNA, the CDR3 is TGCGCCAGCAGCTTGACTAGTACCTACGAGCAGTACTTC.